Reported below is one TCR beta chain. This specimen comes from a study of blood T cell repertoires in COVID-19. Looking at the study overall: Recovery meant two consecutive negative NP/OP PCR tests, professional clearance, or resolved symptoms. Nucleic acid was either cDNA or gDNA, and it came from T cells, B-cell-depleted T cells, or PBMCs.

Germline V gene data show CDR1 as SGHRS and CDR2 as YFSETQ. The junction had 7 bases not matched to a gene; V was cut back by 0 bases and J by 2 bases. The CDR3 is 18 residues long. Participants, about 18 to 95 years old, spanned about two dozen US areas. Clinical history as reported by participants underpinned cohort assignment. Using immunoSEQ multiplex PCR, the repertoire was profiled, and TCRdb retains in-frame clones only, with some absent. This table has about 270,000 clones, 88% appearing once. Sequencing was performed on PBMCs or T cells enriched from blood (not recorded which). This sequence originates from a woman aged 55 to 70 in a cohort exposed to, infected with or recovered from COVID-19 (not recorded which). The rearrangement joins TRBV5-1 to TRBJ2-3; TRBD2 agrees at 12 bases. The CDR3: CASSLVPSGRGNTDTQYF. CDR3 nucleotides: TGCGCCAGCAGCTTGGTACCTAGCGGGAGGGGAAACACAGATACGCAGTATTTT.